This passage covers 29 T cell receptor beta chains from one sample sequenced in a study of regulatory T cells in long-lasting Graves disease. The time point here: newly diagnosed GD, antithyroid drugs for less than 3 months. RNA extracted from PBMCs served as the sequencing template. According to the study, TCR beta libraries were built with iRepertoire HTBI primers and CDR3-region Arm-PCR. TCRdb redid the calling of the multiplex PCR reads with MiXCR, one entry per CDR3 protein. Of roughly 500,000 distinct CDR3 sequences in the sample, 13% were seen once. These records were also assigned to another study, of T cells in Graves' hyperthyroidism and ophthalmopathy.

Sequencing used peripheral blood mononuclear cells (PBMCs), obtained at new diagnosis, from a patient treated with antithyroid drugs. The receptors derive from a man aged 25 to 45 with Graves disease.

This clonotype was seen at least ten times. CDR3 protein: CASSGAGNQPQHF. CDR3 in DNA: TGCGCCAGCAGTGGGGCAGGGAACCAGCCCCAGCATTTT. The chain joins TRBV10-2 to TRBJ1-5; possible D gene TRBD1, 5 bases. V was trimmed by 4 bases and J by 7 bases, leaving 11 bases between them. The V gene's germline CDR1 is WSHSY and CDR2 SAAADI. This CDR3 is built from 13 residues.

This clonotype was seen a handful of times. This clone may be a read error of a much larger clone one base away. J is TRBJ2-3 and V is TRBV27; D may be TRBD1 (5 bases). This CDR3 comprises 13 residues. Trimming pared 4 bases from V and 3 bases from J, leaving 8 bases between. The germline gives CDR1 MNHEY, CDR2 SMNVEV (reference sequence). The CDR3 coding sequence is TGTGCCAGCAGTTCAAACAGGACAGATACGCAGTATTTT. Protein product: CASSSNRTDTQYF.

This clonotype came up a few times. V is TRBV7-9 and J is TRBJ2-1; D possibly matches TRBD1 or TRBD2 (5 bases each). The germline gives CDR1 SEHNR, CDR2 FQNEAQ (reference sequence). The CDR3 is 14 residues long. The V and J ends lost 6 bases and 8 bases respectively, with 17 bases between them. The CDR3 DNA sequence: TGTGCCAGCAGGTCCGGGGCGAGTTCCGATGAGCAGTTCTTC. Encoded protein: CASRSGASSDEQFF.

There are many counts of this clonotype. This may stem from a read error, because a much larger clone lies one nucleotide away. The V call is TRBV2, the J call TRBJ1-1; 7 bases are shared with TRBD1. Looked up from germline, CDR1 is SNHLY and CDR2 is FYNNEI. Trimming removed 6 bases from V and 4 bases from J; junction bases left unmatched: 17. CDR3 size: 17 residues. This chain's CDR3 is CASRDDRVGGVGTEAFF. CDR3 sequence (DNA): TGTGCCAGCAGGGATGACAGGGTCGGAGGCGTGGGCACTGAAGCTTTCTTT.

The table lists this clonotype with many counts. The CDR3 bases are TGTGCCAGCAGTTACTCGTCGGGGGCAGAGTGGTCCTACGAGCAGTACTTC. As protein: CASSYSSGAEWSYEQYF. The V and J genes are TRBV6-5 and TRBJ2-7; possibly TRBD1 or TRBD2 for D (6 bases each). The ends were cut back, 0 bases at V and 1 base at J, with 16 bases in the middle. CDR3 size: 17 residues. The V gene's germline CDR1 is MNHEY and CDR2 SVGAGI.

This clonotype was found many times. As DNA, the CDR3 is TGTGCCAGCGGCCAAATCCCCACAGGTGAAAAACTGTTTTTT. Its protein is CASGQIPTGEKLFF. The V and J genes are TRBV2 and TRBJ1-4, with a tentative D call TRBD1 (5 bases). Deletions cut 8 bases from V and 7 bases from J, with 17 bases between. This CDR3 spans 14 amino acids. The germline gives CDR1 SNHLY, CDR2 FYNNEI.

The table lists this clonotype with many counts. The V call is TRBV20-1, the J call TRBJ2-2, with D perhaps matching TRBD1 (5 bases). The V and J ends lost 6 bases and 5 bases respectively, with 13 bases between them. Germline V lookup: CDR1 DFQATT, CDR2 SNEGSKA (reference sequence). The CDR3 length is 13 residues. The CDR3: CSAALRETGELFF. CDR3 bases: TGCAGTGCCGCCCTCAGGGAAACCGGGGAGCTGTTTTTT.

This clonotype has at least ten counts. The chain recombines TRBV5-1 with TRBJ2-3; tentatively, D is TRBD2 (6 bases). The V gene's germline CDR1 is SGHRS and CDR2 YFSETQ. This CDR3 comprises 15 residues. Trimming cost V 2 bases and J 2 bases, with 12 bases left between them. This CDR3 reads CASSFSAGNTDTQYF. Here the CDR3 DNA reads TGCGCCAGCAGCTTCTCCGCGGGAAACACAGATACGCAGTATTTT.

The CDR3 sequence: CASMRTTASTEAFF. DNA for the CDR3: TGCGCCAGCATGAGAACGACGGCTAGCACTGAAGCTTTCTTT. V usage is TRBV10-1 and J usage is TRBJ1-1; D remains unclear. This CDR3 region has 14 residues. The V end was cut by 7 bases, the J end by 4 bases, with 16 bases between. The germline CDR1 and CDR2 sequences are WNHNN and SYGVQD (reference sequence).

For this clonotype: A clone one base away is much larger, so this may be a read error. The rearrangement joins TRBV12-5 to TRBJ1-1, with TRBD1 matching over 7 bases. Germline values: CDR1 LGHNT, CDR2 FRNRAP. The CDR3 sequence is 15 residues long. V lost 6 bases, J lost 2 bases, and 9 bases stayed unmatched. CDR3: CASGRTGTANTEAFF. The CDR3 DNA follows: TGTGCTAGTGGCAGAACCGGGACAGCCAACACTGAAGCTTTCTTT.

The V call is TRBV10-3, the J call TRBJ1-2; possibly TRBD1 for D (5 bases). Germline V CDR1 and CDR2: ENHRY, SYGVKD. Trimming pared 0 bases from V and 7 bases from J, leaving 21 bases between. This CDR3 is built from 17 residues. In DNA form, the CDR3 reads TGTGCCATCAGTGAGTCGTCCACCGGGACGGGGAGGGCTGGCTACACCTTC. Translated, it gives CAISESSTGTGRAGYTF.

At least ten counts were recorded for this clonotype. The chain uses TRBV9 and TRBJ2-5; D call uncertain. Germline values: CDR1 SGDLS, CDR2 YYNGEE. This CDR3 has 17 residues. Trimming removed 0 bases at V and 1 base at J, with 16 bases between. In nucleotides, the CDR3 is TGTGCCAGCAGCGTAGGCGGAAAGCCCGAGGTCCAAGAGACCCAGTACTTC. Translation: CASSVGGKPEVQETQYF.

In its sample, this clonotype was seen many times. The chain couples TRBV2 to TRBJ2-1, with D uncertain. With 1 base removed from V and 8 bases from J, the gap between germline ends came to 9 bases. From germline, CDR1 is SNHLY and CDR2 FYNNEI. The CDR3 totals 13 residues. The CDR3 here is CASSEGAGDEQFF. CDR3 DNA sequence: TGTGCCAGCAGTGAAGGGGCCGGCGATGAGCAGTTCTTC.

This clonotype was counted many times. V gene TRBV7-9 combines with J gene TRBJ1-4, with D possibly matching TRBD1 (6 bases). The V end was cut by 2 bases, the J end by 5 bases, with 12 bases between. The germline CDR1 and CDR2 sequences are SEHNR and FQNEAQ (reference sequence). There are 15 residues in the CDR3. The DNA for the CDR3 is TGTGCCAGCAGCTTAACGACAGGTTGGAATGAAAAACTGTTTTTT. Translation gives CASSLTTGWNEKLFF.

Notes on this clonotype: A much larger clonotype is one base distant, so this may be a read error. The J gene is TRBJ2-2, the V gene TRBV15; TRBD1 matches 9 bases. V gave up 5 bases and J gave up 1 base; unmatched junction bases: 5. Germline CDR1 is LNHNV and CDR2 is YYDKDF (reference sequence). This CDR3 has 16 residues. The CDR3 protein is CATSGRGQGNTGELFF. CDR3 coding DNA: TGTGCCACCAGCGGGAGGGGACAGGGGAACACCGGGGAGCTGTTTTTT.

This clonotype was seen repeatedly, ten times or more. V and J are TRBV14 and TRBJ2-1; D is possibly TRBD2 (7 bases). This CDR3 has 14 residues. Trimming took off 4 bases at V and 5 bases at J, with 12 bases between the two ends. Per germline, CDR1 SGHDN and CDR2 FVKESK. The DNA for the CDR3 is TGTGCCAGCAGCCTGAGGGGGACTAACAATGAGCAGTTCTTC. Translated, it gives CASSLRGTNNEQFF.

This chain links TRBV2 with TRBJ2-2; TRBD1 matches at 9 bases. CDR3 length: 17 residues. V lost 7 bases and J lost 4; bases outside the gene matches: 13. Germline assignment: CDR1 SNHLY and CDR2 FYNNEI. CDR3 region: CASTLLLAGQGTGELFF. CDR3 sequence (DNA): TGTGCCAGCACCCTGCTTCTGGCGGGACAGGGCACCGGGGAGCTGTTTTTT. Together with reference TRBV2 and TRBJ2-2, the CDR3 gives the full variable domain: EPEVTQTPSHQVTQMGQEVILRCVPISNHLYFYWYRQILGQKVEFLVSFYNNEISEKSEIFDDQFSVERPDGSNFTLKIRSTKLEDSAMYFCASTLLLAGQGTGELFFGEGSRLTVL.

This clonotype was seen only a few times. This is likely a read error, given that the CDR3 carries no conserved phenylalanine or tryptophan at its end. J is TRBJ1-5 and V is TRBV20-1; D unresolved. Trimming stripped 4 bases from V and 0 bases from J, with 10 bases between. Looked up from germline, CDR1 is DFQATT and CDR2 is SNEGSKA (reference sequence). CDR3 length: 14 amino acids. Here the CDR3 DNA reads TGCAGTGCTACTGAAGACAATAGCAATCAGCCCCAGCATTCT. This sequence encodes CSATEDNSNQPQHS.

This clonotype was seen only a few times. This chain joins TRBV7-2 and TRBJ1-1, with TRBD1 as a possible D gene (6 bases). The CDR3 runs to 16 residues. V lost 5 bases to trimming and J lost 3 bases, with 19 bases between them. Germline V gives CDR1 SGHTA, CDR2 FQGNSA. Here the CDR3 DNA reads TGTGCCAGCAGCCGATCCTACAGGGCTGCGGACACTGAAGCTTTCTTT. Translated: CASSRSYRAADTEAFF.

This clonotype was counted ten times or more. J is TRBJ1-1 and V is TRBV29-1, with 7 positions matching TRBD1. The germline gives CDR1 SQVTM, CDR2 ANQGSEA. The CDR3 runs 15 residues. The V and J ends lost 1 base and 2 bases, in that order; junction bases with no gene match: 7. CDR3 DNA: TGCAGCGTTGAAGCAGGGGGAACCATTAACACTGAAGCTTTCTTT. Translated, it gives CSVEAGGTINTEAFF.

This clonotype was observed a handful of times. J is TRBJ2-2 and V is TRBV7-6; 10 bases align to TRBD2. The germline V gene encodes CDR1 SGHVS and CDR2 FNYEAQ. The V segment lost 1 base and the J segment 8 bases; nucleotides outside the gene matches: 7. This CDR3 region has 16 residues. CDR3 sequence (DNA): TGTGCCAGCAGCTTAGATACTAGCGGGATTACAGGGGAGCTGTTTTTT. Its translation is CASSLDTSGITGELFF.

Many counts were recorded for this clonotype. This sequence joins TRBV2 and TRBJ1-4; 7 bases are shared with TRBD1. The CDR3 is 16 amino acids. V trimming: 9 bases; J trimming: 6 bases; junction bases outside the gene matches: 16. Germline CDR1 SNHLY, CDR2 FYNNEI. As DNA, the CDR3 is TGTGCCAGTGACCCCATACCGGGACAGAACTATGAAAAACTGTTTTTT. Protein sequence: CASDPIPGQNYEKLFF.

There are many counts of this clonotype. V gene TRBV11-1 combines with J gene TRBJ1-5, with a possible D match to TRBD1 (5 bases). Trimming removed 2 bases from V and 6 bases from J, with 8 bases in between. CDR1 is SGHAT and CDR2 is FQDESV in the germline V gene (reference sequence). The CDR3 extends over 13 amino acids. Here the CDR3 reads CASSLSDSQPQHF. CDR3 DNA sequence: TGTGCCAGCAGCTTATCTGACAGTCAGCCCCAGCATTTT. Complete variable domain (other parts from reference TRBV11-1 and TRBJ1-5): EAEVAQSPRYKITEKSQAVAFWCDPISGHATLYWYRQILGQGPELLVQFQDESVVDDSQLPKDRFSAERLKGVDSTLKIQPAELGDSAMYLCASSLSDSQPQHFGDGTRLSIL.

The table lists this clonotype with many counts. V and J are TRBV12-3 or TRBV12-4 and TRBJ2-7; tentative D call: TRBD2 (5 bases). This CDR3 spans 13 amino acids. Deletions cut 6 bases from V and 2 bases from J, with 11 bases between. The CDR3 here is CASSDYRAYEQYF. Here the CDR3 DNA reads TGTGCCAGCAGCGACTACCGGGCCTACGAGCAGTACTTC.

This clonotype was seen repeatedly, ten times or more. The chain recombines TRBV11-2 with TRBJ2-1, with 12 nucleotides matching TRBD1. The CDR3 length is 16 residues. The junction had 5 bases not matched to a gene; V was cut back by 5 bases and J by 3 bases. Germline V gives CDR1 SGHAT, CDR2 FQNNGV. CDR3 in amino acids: CASSPGTGGLYNEQFF. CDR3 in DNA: TGTGCCAGCAGCCCAGGGACAGGGGGCCTCTACAATGAGCAGTTCTTC.

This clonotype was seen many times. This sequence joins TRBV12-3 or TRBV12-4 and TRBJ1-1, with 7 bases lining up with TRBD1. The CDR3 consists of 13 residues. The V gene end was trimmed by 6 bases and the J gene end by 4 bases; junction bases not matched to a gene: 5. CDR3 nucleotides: TGTGCCAGCAGAACACCAGGGGGCACTGAAGCTTTCTTT. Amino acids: CASRTPGGTEAFF.

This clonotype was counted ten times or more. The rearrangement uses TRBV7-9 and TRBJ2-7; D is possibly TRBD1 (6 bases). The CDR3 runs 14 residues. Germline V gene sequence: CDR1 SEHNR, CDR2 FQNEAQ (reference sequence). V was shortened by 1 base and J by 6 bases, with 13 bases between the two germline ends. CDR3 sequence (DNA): TGTGCCAGCAGCTTAGGGGCAGGGGATGCCGAGCAGTACTTC. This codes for CASSLGAGDAEQYF.

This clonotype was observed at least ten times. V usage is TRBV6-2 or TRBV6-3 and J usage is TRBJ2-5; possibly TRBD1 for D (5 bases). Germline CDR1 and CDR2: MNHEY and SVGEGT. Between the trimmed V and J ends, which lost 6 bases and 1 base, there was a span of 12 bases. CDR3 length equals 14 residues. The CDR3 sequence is CASSPFRGQETQYF. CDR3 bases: TGTGCCAGCAGCCCCTTTAGGGGCCAAGAGACCCAGTACTTC.

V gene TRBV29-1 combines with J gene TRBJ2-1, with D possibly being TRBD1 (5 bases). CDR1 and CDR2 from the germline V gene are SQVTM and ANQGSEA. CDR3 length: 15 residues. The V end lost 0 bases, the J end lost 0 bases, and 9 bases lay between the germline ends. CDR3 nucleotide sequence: TGCAGCGTTGAAGATCAGGGCTCCTCCTACAATGAGCAGTTCTTC. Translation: CSVEDQGSSYNEQFF.